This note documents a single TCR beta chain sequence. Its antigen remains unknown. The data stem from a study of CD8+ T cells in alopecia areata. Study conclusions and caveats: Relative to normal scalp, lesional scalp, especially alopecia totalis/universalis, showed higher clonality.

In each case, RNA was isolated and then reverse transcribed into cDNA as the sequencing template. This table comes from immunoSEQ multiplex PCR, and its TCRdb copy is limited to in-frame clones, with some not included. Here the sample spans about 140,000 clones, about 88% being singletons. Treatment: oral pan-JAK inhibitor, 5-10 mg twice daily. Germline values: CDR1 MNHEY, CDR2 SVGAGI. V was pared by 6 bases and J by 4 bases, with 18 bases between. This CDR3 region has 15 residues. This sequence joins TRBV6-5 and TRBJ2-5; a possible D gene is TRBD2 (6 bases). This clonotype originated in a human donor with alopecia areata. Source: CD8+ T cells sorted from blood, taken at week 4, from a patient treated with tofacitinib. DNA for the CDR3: TGTGCCAGCAGCCCTGCCCACGGGGGAGGAGAGACCCAGTACTTC. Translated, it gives CASSPAHGGGETQYF.